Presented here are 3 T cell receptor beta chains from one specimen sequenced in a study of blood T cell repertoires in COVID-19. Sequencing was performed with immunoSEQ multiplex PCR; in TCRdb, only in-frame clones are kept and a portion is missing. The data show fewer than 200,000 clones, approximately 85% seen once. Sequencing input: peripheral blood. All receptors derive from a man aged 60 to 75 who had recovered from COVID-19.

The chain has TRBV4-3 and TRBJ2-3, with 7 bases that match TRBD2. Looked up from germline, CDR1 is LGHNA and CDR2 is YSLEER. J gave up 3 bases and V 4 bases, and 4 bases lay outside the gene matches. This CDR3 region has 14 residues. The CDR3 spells CASSLRGVTDTQYF. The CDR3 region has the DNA TGCGCCAGCAGCCTACGGGGGGTTACAGATACGCAGTATTTT.

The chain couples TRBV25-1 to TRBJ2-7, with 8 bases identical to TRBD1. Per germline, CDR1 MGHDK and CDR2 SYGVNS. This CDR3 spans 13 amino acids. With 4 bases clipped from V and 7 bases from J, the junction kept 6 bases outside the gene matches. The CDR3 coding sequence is TGTGCCAGCAGTGGACAGGGGCTGGATGAGCAGTACTTC. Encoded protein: CASSGQGLDEQYF.

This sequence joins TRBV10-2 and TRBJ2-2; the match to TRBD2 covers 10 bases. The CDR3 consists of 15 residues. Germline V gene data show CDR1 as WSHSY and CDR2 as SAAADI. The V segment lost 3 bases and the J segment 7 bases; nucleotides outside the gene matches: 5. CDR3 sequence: CASSEVAGGLGELFF. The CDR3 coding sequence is TGCGCCAGCAGTGAAGTAGCGGGGGGCCTCGGGGAGCTGTTTTTT.